The 27 T cell receptor beta chains below come from one sample, sequenced in a study of blood T cells in healthy people across ages. Alongside a J-beta primer mix, a sample-barcoded 5' primer served in a second PCR lasting roughly 6 to 12 cycles. One entry per CDR3 protein, called by TCRdb with MiXCR from the 5' RACE reads. The sample includes approximately 2,000,000 distinct CDR3 sequences, about 39% of them seen just once. Sequenced input: blood. These receptors originate from a human donor in good health.

The rearrangement uses TRBV6-5 and TRBJ1-1, with D possibly TRBD1 on 5 matching bases. From germline, CDR1 is MNHEY and CDR2 SVGAGI. Deletions cut 2 bases from V and 1 base from J, with 8 bases between. This CDR3 has 14 residues. This chain's CDR3 is CASSYPGPNTEAFF. The CDR3 bases are TGTGCCAGCAGTTACCCGGGACCGAACACTGAAGCTTTCTTT.

This clonotype was seen a few times. The chain uses TRBV20-1 and TRBJ2-7; TRBD2 agrees at 7 bases. CDR3 length: 13 residues. Unmatched junction bases numbered 4, after V lost 5 bases and J lost 0 bases. CDR1 and CDR2 (germline): DFQATT, SNEGSKA (reference sequence). The CDR3 bases are TGCAGTGCTCAAACTAGCGACTCCTACGAGCAGTACTTC. This translates into CSAQTSDSYEQYF.

The sample holds many counts of this clonotype. The V call is TRBV5-1, the J call TRBJ2-3; the D gene is possibly TRBD2 (6 bases). Trimming took 0 bases from V and 2 from J, leaving 16 bases between them. This CDR3 spans 17 amino acids. The V gene's germline CDR1 is SGHRS and CDR2 YFSETQ. The CDR3 coding sequence is TGCGCCAGCAGCTTGGATGTCTCGGACTATGTCACAGATACGCAGTATTTT. Translated: CASSLDVSDYVTDTQYF.

The chain recombines TRBV7-8 with TRBJ1-6; D possibly corresponds to TRBD1 (5 bases). V lost 4 bases, J lost 6 bases, and 13 bases lay in between. Germline assignment: CDR1 SGHVS and CDR2 FQNEAQ. This CDR3 region has 15 residues. The CDR3 here is CASSSLGPINSPLHF. As DNA, the CDR3 is TGTGCCAGCAGCTCATTGGGACCGATTAATTCACCCCTCCACTTT.

This clonotype was seen only a few times. The chain carries TRBV20-1 and TRBJ2-4, with D hard to call. The end of the DNA fits TRBJ2-7 better, so the J call may be wrong. This CDR3 is 14 amino acids long. The V gene's germline CDR1 is DFQATT and CDR2 SNEGSKA (reference sequence). The DNA for the CDR3 is TGCAGTGCTAGGAGCAGACTTAATCCCTACGAGCAGTACTTC. Translation: CSARSRLNPYEQYF.

This clonotype was seen at least ten times. V gene TRBV4-1 combines with J gene TRBJ1-2, with unresolved D. The germline gives CDR1 MGHRA, CDR2 YSYEKL. V dropped 0 bases and J dropped 4 bases, with 9 bases sitting between them. The CDR3 length is 14 residues. CDR3 coding DNA: TGCGCCAGCAGCCAAGAGGAGACACTCTATGGCTACACCTTC. Residues: CASSQEETLYGYTF.

This clonotype has more than one count but fewer than ten. CDR3: CASSSLRQAKNIQYF. For the CDR3, the DNA is TGTGCCAGTAGTAGTTTGAGACAGGCTAAAAACATTCAGTACTTC. The chain combines TRBV19 with TRBJ2-4, with D perhaps TRBD1 (6 bases). The CDR3 length is 15 residues. V was pared by 4 bases and J by 4 bases, with 14 bases between. Germline V gene sequence: CDR1 LNHDA, CDR2 SQIVND (reference sequence).

This clonotype was counted only a few times. J is TRBJ2-3 and V is TRBV20-1; the match to TRBD2 covers 12 bases. Trimming took 0 bases from V and 5 from J; bases not matched to a gene: 15. CDR1 and CDR2 from the germline V gene are DFQATT and SNEGSKA (reference sequence). The CDR3 loop spans 19 amino acids. This CDR3 reads CSARDASGLAGGPLDTQYF. The CDR3 nucleotides read TGCAGTGCTAGAGATGCTTCCGGGCTAGCGGGGGGGCCATTAGATACGCAGTATTTT.

CDR3 region: CASRRTADQETQYF. In nucleotides, the CDR3 is TGTGCCAGCCGTCGGACAGCTGACCAAGAGACCCAGTACTTC. This rearrangement joins TRBV6-1 to TRBJ2-5; D may be TRBD1 (6 bases). The CDR3 consists of 14 residues. The V end lost 8 bases, the J end lost 0 bases, and 13 bases lay between the germline ends. CDR1 and CDR2 (germline): MNHNS, SASEGT.

The chain uses TRBV5-1 and TRBJ2-1, with TRBD2 matching over 13 bases. Per the germline V gene, CDR1 is SGHRS and CDR2 is YFSETQ. This CDR3 region has 17 residues. V was pared by 0 bases and J by 4 bases, with 4 bases of the junction left unmatched. The DNA for the CDR3 is TGCGCCAGCAGCTTGGCCGAGACTAGCGGGGGGTACAATGAGCAGTTCTTC. Protein sequence: CASSLAETSGGYNEQFF.

V gene TRBV20-1 combines with J gene TRBJ2-1, with D possibly being TRBD1 (5 bases). From germline, CDR1 is DFQATT and CDR2 SNEGSKA (reference sequence). Trimming removed 0 bases at V and 7 bases at J, with 13 bases between. This CDR3 spans 14 amino acids. CDR3 in amino acids: CSARDGQGRNEQFF. The CDR3 DNA reads as TGCAGTGCTAGAGATGGGCAGGGCCGAAATGAGCAGTTCTTC.

This clonotype was counted only a few times. The chain has TRBV6-5 and TRBJ1-1, with D maybe TRBD1 (5 bases). CDR3 size: 13 residues. Germline V CDR1 and CDR2: MNHEY, SVGAGI. V was pared by 6 bases and J by 3 bases, with 11 bases between. The CDR3 here is CASRARADTEAFF. As DNA, the CDR3 is TGTGCCAGCAGAGCCAGGGCGGACACTGAAGCTTTCTTT.

This chain joins TRBV20-1 and TRBJ1-3, with D perhaps matching TRBD1 (5 bases). This CDR3 has 16 residues. Trimming cost V 2 bases and J 0 bases, with 14 bases left between them. The germline V gene has CDR1 DFQATT and CDR2 SNEGSKA (reference sequence). CDR3 loop: CSARHRDGSSGNTIYF. CDR3 in DNA: TGCAGTGCTAGACACCGGGACGGTTCCTCTGGAAACACCATATATTTT.

This clonotype was detected only a few times. This chain links TRBV7-2 with TRBJ2-5, with TRBD2 matching over 8 bases. Germline V gene data show CDR1 as SGHTA and CDR2 as FQGNSA. This CDR3 spans 15 amino acids. V lost 1 base, J lost 4 bases, and 5 bases stayed unmatched. In DNA form, the CDR3 reads TGTGCCAGCAGCTTAGTACTAGCGGAGGGAGAGACCCAGTACTTC. This translates into CASSLVLAEGETQYF.

This clonotype appeared once. The rearrangement uses TRBV2 and TRBJ2-1; weak D call: TRBD1 (5 bases). The CDR3 loop spans 11 amino acids. Germline V gene data show CDR1 as SNHLY and CDR2 as FYNNEI. V was trimmed by 10 bases and J by 10 bases, leaving 14 bases between them. CDR3 protein: CATARGPEQFF. As DNA, the CDR3 is TGTGCCACCGCTAGGGGCCCCGAGCAGTTCTTC.

The CDR3 DNA sequence: TGTGCCAGCAGTTCGCAGGGCGAGGGTGGCTACACCTTC. Amino acid sequence: CASSSQGEGGYTF. The genes are TRBV12-3 or TRBV12-4 and TRBJ1-2; D possibly corresponds to TRBD1 (5 bases). V dropped 4 bases and J dropped 7 bases, with 13 bases sitting between them. The CDR3 covers 13 residues.

V gene TRBV11-1 combines with J gene TRBJ1-1; D is perhaps TRBD1 (6 bases). V dropped 5 bases and J dropped 5 bases, with 18 bases sitting between them. Germline-derived CDR1 and CDR2 are SGHAT and FQDESV (reference sequence). CDR3 length: 15 amino acids. The CDR3 sequence: CASSPLRGGQTEAFF. For the CDR3, the DNA is TGTGCCAGCAGCCCTCTCCGGGGGGGGCAAACTGAAGCTTTCTTT. The full variable domain, in which reference TRBV11-1 and TRBJ1-1 provide the parts outside the CDR3, is EAEVAQSPRYKITEKSQAVAFWCDPISGHATLYWYRQILGQGPELLVQFQDESVVDDSQLPKDRFSAERLKGVDSTLKIQPAELGDSAMYLCASSPLRGGQTEAFFGQGTRLTVV.

This clonotype has ten or more counts. The chain couples TRBV20-1 to TRBJ2-7, with D hard to call. The CDR3 loop spans 11 amino acids. V was trimmed by 3 bases and J by 5 bases, leaving 8 bases between them. Germline CDR1 reads DFQATT; CDR2 reads SNEGSKA (reference sequence). The CDR3 DNA reads as TGCAGTGCTAGTACTGGGGACGAGCAGTACTTC. It specifies CSASTGDEQYF.

J is TRBJ2-7 and V is TRBV5-1, with 10 bases matching TRBD1. Unmatched junction bases numbered 7, after V lost 4 bases and J lost 6 bases. Germline-derived CDR1 and CDR2 are SGHRS and YFSETQ. This CDR3 is built from 14 residues. CDR3 sequence (DNA): TGCGCCAGCAGCACCGGACAGGGGGTAAGCGAGCAGTACTTC. As protein: CASSTGQGVSEQYF.

This clonotype appeared many times. The chain joins TRBV10-3 to TRBJ1-2; D gene uncertain. CDR1 is ENHRY, CDR2 SYGVKD, per germline. The CDR3 extends over 12 amino acids. With 8 bases removed from V and 4 bases from J, the gap between germline ends came to 11 bases. In DNA form, the CDR3 reads TGTGCCATCCGATTAAACAGCTATGGCTACACCTTC. Translating gives CAIRLNSYGYTF.

The CDR3 DNA sequence: TGTGCCAGCAGTCCCAATTCTAGCGCAGATACGCAGTATTTT. Translation gives CASSPNSSADTQYF. This sequence joins TRBV12-3 or TRBV12-4 and TRBJ2-3, with D possibly matching TRBD2 (6 bases). Trimming took 5 bases from V and 4 from J, leaving 13 bases between them. The CDR3 is made up of 14 amino acids.

This clonotype turned up a few times. The chain links TRBV7-2 to TRBJ1-5; TRBD1 aligns across 7 bases. The trim removed 5 bases at V and 4 bases at J, leaving 8 bases unmatched. Germline CDR1 and CDR2: SGHTA and FQGNSA. CDR3 length equals 15 residues. The CDR3, as DNA: TGTGCCAGCAGCCCAGGGGGGACAGATAATCAGCCCCAGCATTTT. This encodes CASSPGGTDNQPQHF.

This clonotype occurred a few times. This rearrangement joins TRBV27 to TRBJ2-1; no firm D call. CDR1 is MNHEY, CDR2 SMNVEV, per germline (reference sequence). V shed 5 bases and J shed 8 bases, with 16 bases lying between them. This CDR3 comprises 14 residues. The CDR3 nucleotides read TGTGCCAGCAGTCTACGAAACTACCCCCATGAGCAGTTCTTC. Translated: CASSLRNYPHEQFF.

J is TRBJ1-5 and V is TRBV27, with TRBD1 as a possible D gene (6 bases). Per the germline V gene, CDR1 is MNHEY and CDR2 is SMNVEV (reference sequence). The V end lost 2 bases, the J end lost 5 bases, and 10 bases lay between the germline ends. CDR3 length: 14 amino acids. CDR3 coding DNA: TGTGCCAGCAGTTTACAGCAGGGGCATCAGCCCCAGCATTTT. Its translation is CASSLQQGHQPQHF.

This clonotype was counted a few times. V usage is TRBV6-2 or TRBV6-3 and J usage is TRBJ2-7, with D perhaps matching TRBD2 (6 bases). The CDR3 length is 15 residues. The germline gives CDR1 MNHEY, CDR2 SVGEGT. Trimming took 2 bases from V and 0 from J, leaving 11 bases between them. The CDR3: CASSYPAGRSYEQYF. For the CDR3, the DNA is TGTGCCAGCAGTTACCCGGCGGGACGCTCCTACGAGCAGTACTTC.

The DNA of the CDR3 is TGCGCCAGCAGCCCCGACAGGGCTGAACGGTACTTC. Encoded protein: CASSPDRAERYF. This rearrangement joins TRBV5-1 to TRBJ2-7, with 7 positions matching TRBD1. V shed 4 bases, J shed 12 bases, and the junction held 10 bases outside the gene matches. This CDR3 comprises 12 residues. Germline V gives CDR1 SGHRS, CDR2 YFSETQ.

V is TRBV30 and J is TRBJ2-1; 10 bases are shared with TRBD2. CDR1 is GTSNPN and CDR2 is SVGIG in the germline V gene (reference sequence). There are 17 residues in the CDR3. V was pared by 4 bases and J by 10 bases, with 19 bases of the junction left unmatched. The CDR3 region is CAWTKRGGRLAFGEQFF. DNA for the CDR3: TGTGCCTGGACTAAGCGGGGGGGTCGGTTGGCCTTTGGGGAGCAGTTCTTC.